Reported below is one TCR beta chain. Its specific antigen is unknown. Base qualities are missing; no much larger clone stands one base away. From the cysteine through the phenylalanine, the CDR3 covers 12 amino acids. Left in the record is the CDR3 DNA by itself, 36 bases read in frame from the first base. The trim is 10 bases for V and 5 bases for J, with a gap of 14 bases between the germline ends. From the germline V gene, CDR1 is MNHEY and CDR2 is SVGAGI. The data were obtained in a study of T cells in Graves' hyperthyroidism and ophthalmopathy (dated by TCRdb to the late 2010s). Notes on the research overall: To identify distinguishing TCR V-J signatures, a discovery cohort of around 100 patients was used, comprising some 45 with Graves' ophthalmopathy and under 60 with stable Graves' hyperthyroidism. Prospective prediction of ophthalmopathy was tested in an independent validation cohort of some 19 hyperthyroidism patients and around 16 patients who later progressed to ophthalmopathy. The approximately 100 discovery patients were randomly divided into training and test sets at a 7:3 ratio. In several Graves' hyperthyroidism patients, the study also compared T-cell repertoires from thyroid tissue with T-cell repertoires from blood. After blood sampling, hyperthyroidism patients were treated with methimazole at a starting dose of 30 mg daily, and ophthalmopathy patients were treated with high-dose intravenous methylprednisolone. TCR Vbeta CDR3 sequencing of some 140 peripheral blood samples (43 ophthalmopathy, 75 or so hyperthyroidism and 17 progressor patients) is reported in the paper.

Here is what the overall study found, with its caveats: In validation, the model predicted progression to ophthalmopathy a median of roughly 6.2 months before onset, with approximately 70% sensitivity and roughly 77% specificity. In cross-validation, a model built on a 13 V-J signature told ophthalmopathy apart from stable hyperthyroidism with less than 90% sensitivity and approximately 84% specificity, and in testing the same model reached 80%/75%. Most expanded thyroid clonotypes (frequency above 0.001) were also detected in blood, suggesting blood repertoires may reflect thyroid immune responses. Sample size was not statistically predetermined, and blinding of investigators to group allocation was not performed.

The TCR beta CDR3 regions were amplified from RNA transcripts. A first-round RT-PCR of the TCR CDR3 used the HTBI primer set with the Qiagen OneStep RT-PCR kit. Libraries were constructed in a second round of multiplex PCR, after which size selection and purification were performed. Paired-end sequencing of the libraries was performed with 100 bp reads on an Illumina HiSeq2000. In the paper's pipeline: Raw data were processed with SOAPnuke, discarding reads with adapters, uncalled bases, mean Phred below 15, or no exact constant-primer or identifier match. High-quality paired reads were merged using COPE v1.2.5, and each unique nucleotide sequence was defined as a clonotype. MiTCR v1.1 was used to align the clonotypes against IMGT TRBV, TRBD and TRBJ reference segments. The analysis was restricted to V-J combinations with a frequency above 0.0001, which together covered roughly 99% of the repertoires. The TCS score was defined as the ratio of F50 (clonal expansion) to E x V (chaos), calculated using BLOSUM62-based TCRdist between CDR3 peptides within each V-J. Welch's t-statistics and random forest reduced 500 to 650 V-J features to about 12, which were used in a naive Bayes classifier (R e1071). The Morisita-Horn index was used to measure how similar the thyroid and blood repertoires were. TCRdb applied fastp at Q25 and MiXCR to the public reads, then kept only in-frame beta chains. Every distinct CDR3 protein forms one entry, paired with its most common genes and DNA. Here the V and J calls rest on TCRdb's processing, not on the authors' analysis. This sample comprises 500,000 to 600,000 distinct CDR3 sequences, around 50% of them detected only once. The ten biggest clones cover around two fifths of the sample.

Exclusion was applied to patients with uncontrolled infections, other autoimmune diseases, pregnancy or lactation. Clinical symptoms, serum thyroxine and TRAb, thyroid ultrasound, and orbital computed tomography formed the basis for the diagnoses. Trizol reagent was used to extract total RNA, and RNA quality was then checked on an Agilent 2100 Bioanalyzer. The sequence joins TRBV6-5 to TRBJ2-5; the D gene assignment is ambiguous. The sequence was collected from an adult woman with Graves' disease, either hyperthyroidism or ophthalmopathy (not recorded which). Input material: peripheral blood or thyroid tissue (not recorded which). The DNA sequence reads TGTGCCATCTCGGCCGGCTGGGAGACCCAGTACTTC. Translated, this gives CAISAGWETQYF.